This record covers a single T cell receptor (beta chain). This entry is derived from a study of T cell responses to AZD1222 COVID-19 vaccine. Unmatched junction bases numbered 5, after V lost 4 bases and J lost 3 bases. This CDR3 spans 16 amino acids. Per the germline V gene, CDR1 is SGHAT and CDR2 is FQNNGV. Method: immunoSEQ multiplex PCR; TCRdb's copy keeps in-frame clones and lacks some. The sample records 150,000 or so clones, around 90% being singletons. V is TRBV11-2 and J is TRBJ2-2, with 10 bases identical to TRBD1. The clonotype originates from an adult in good health. The sample consisted of peripheral blood, taken on day 0 of AZD1222 vaccination. Here the CDR3 reads CASSYWTGGDTGELFF. For the CDR3, the DNA is TGTGCCAGCAGCTATTGGACAGGGGGGGACACCGGGGAGCTGTTTTTT.